This T cell receptor beta chain was documented in a study of blood T cell repertoires in COVID-19. Study in general: There were acute and convalescent COVID-19 samples, and they came from the United States, Italy and Spain. T cells, B-cell-depleted T cells, or PBMCs supplied cDNA or gDNA.

Note on this clone: Sequence at one end of the junction differs from germline and may be a read error.

The CDR3 consists of 15 residues. Germline lookup yields CDR1 SEHNR and CDR2 FQNEAQ (reference sequence). Two negative PCRs, clearance, or symptom resolution characterized the recovered Cohort 3 donors. Using immunoSEQ multiplex PCR, the repertoire was profiled, and TCRdb retains in-frame clones only, with some absent. The sample includes 150,000 to 200,000 clones, approximately 80% of them seen just once. The V gene is TRBV7-9, the J gene TRBJ1-4; D is unclear. The receptor was isolated from a woman in her forties or fifties who had recovered from COVID-19. Material for sequencing was PBMCs or T cells enriched from blood (not recorded which). The CDR3 loop reads CANSLAGDKGEKLFF. DNA for the CDR3: TGTGCCAACAGCTTAGCCGGGGATAAAGGGGAAAAACTGTTTTTT. The full variable domain, with the rest looked up from reference TRBV7-9 and TRBJ1-4, is DTGVSQNPRHKITKRGQNVTFRCDPISEHNRLYWYRQTLGQGPEFLTYFQNEAQLEKSRLLSDRFSAERPKGSFSTLEIQRTEQGDSAMYLCANSLAGDKGEKLFFGSGTQLSVL.